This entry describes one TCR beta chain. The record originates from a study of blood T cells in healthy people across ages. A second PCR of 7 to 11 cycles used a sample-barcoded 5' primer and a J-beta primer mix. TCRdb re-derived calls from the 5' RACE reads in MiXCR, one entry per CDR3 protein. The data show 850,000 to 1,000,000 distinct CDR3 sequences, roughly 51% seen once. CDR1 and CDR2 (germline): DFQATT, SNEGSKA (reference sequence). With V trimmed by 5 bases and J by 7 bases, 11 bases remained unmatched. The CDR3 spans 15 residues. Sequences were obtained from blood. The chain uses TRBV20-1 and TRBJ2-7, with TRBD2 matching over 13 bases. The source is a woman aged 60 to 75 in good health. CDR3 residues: CSAPGTSGTQGEQYF. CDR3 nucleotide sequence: TGCAGTGCTCCCGGGACTAGCGGGACCCAAGGGGAGCAGTACTTC.